The TCR beta chain under discussion was sequenced for a study of OX40 agonist ivuxolimab in advanced cancers. In the study overall: Patients were infused with ivuxolimab every 2 weeks at 0.01 to 10 mg/kg. The dose-escalation cohort was over 65% male, with a mean age of around 60 years, ranging about 20 to 85.

Profiled with immunoSEQ multiplex PCR; TCRdb holds only in-frame clones, not every one. Here the sample spans around 33,000 clones, 75% to 90% being singletons. Trimming shortened V by 0 bases and J by 2 bases, and 12 bases separated the two germline ends. The length of the CDR3 is 16 residues. The germline gives CDR1 SGHKS, CDR2 YYEKEE (reference sequence). The sample was CD4+ or CD8+ T cells sorted from blood, taken in a trial of the OX40 agonist ivuxolimab. This chain uses TRBV5-5 with TRBJ1-5, with a possible D match to TRBD1 (6 bases). The sequence was obtained from an adult with an advanced solid tumor such as melanoma, head and neck, liver or kidney cancer. CDR3 nucleotides: TGTGCCAGCAGCTTGGAGGGGGGCACGGGCAATCAGCCCCAGCATTTT. Translating it yields CASSLEGGTGNQPQHF.